The rows below give T cell receptor beta chains drawn from one sample of a study of T cell responses to AZD1222 COVID-19 vaccine. Repertoires were generated with immunoSEQ multiplex PCR, while TCRdb's copy carries only in-frame clones and drops some. The data show 90,000 to 120,000 clones, roughly 87% seen once. The sample consisted of peripheral blood, taken 28 days after the second AZD1222 dose. The receptors come from an adult who received the AZD1222 COVID-19 vaccine. The CDR3 runs from the conserved cysteine through the conserved F or W. Fields, in order: clone size, V gene, J gene, D gene, CDR3 DNA, CDR3 protein. D genes are given only for firm matches. Clone size is shown for a subset of rows, as once, few, many or a class of expanded clone.

abundance: -; v_gene: TRBV6-2/TRBV6-3; j_gene: TRBJ1-2; d_gene: -; CDR3nt: TGTGCCAGCAGTTACGTGAAGGCCGGCTACACCTTC; CDR3aa: CASSYVKAGYTF
abundance: -; v_gene: TRBV28; j_gene: TRBJ2-1; d_gene: -; CDR3nt: TGTGCCAGCAGTCCCCCTATTGGCAATGAGCAGTTCTTC; CDR3aa: CASSPPIGNEQFF
abundance: few; v_gene: TRBV7-2; j_gene: TRBJ2-3; d_gene: -; CDR3nt: TGTGCCAGCAGCTTAATCCTCGGCGGGCCAGATACGCAGTATTTT; CDR3aa: CASSLILGGPDTQYF
abundance: once; v_gene: TRBV28; j_gene: TRBJ2-3; d_gene: -; CDR3nt: TGTGCCAGCAGTTGGGGTGGGGCGGCAGATACGCAGTATTTT; CDR3aa: CASSWGGAADTQYF
abundance: -; v_gene: TRBV6-6; j_gene: TRBJ1-1; d_gene: -; CDR3nt: TGTGCCAGCATCCTACAGGAGGGCGACACTGAAGCTTTCTTT; CDR3aa: CASILQEGDTEAFF
abundance: -; v_gene: TRBV21-1; j_gene: TRBJ1-5; d_gene: -; CDR3nt: TGTGCCAGCAGCAAAGAACCCCCCCGGCGGGGTAGCAATCAGCCCCAGCATTTT; CDR3aa: CASSKEPPRRGSNQPQHF
abundance: -; v_gene: TRBV4-1; j_gene: TRBJ2-2; d_gene: TRBD2; CDR3nt: TGCGCCAGCAGCCAAGATATGACTAGCGGGCTGAACACCGGGGAGCTGTTTTTT; CDR3aa: CASSQDMTSGLNTGELFF
abundance: -; v_gene: TRBV7-8; j_gene: TRBJ2-5; d_gene: -; CDR3nt: TGTGCCAGCAGCCCCTCGATCGAGACCCAGTACTTC; CDR3aa: CASSPSIETQYF
abundance: -; v_gene: TRBV6-1; j_gene: TRBJ2-1; d_gene: TRBD2; CDR3nt: TGTGCCAGCAGTGACCATTTGCCGGGAGGGAGGATCGTCTCCTACAATGAGCAGTTCTTC; CDR3aa: CASSDHLPGGRIVSYNEQFF
abundance: -; v_gene: TRBV10-3; j_gene: TRBJ2-1; d_gene: TRBD2; CDR3nt: TGTGCCATCAGACCGGGACTAGCGGGAGTAGGAGAGCAGTTCTTC; CDR3aa: CAIRPGLAGVGEQFF
abundance: -; v_gene: TRBV5-5; j_gene: TRBJ2-7; d_gene: -; CDR3nt: TGTGCCAGCAGCCCTGGGGGGCGTGCCTACGAGCAGTACTTC; CDR3aa: CASSPGGRAYEQYF
abundance: -; v_gene: TRBV24-1; j_gene: TRBJ2-1; d_gene: TRBD1; CDR3nt: TGTGCCACTGGACAGGGGGCGGGCATAGGGCAGTTCTTC; CDR3aa: CATGQGAGIGQFF
abundance: -; v_gene: TRBV18; j_gene: TRBJ1-3; d_gene: -; CDR3nt: TGTGCCAGCTCACGATCCCGGGACCTAAGCCCTGGAAACACCATATATTTT; CDR3aa: CASSRSRDLSPGNTIYF
abundance: -; v_gene: TRBV24-1; j_gene: TRBJ2-1; d_gene: TRBD2; CDR3nt: TGTGCCACCAGTGATTTGCTGGGCGGGAGCTCCTACAATGAGCAGTTCTTC; CDR3aa: CATSDLLGGSSYNEQFF
abundance: -; v_gene: TRBV7-5; j_gene: TRBJ2-7; d_gene: -; CDR3nt: TGTGCCAGAAGCTTAGATTTACGTGCGGGAGCTAAACAATCCGAGCAGTACTTC; CDR3aa: CARSLDLRAGAKQSEQYF
abundance: -; v_gene: TRBV6-5; j_gene: TRBJ2-7; d_gene: -; CDR3nt: TGTGCCAGCTACAGGGACCACGAGCAGTACTTC; CDR3aa: CASYRDHEQYF
abundance: once; v_gene: TRBV4-3; j_gene: TRBJ1-5; d_gene: -; CDR3nt: TGCGCCAGCAGCCAAGATCCGTCGGATAATCAGCCCCAGCATTTT; CDR3aa: CASSQDPSDNQPQHF
abundance: once; v_gene: TRBV10-3; j_gene: TRBJ1-2; d_gene: TRBD1; CDR3nt: TGTGCCATCAGGAAGACAGGGGGCTCGGACTATGGCTACACCTTC; CDR3aa: CAIRKTGGSDYGYTF
abundance: -; v_gene: TRBV19; j_gene: TRBJ1-1; d_gene: TRBD1; CDR3nt: TGTGCCAGTAGTATTGGAGACAGGGTGGGGGAAGCTTTCTTT; CDR3aa: CASSIGDRVGEAFF
abundance: -; v_gene: TRBV12-3/TRBV12-4; j_gene: TRBJ2-7; d_gene: -; CDR3nt: TGTGCCAGCAGTTCCCAGTACGAGCAGTACTTC; CDR3aa: CASSSQYEQYF
abundance: once; v_gene: TRBV4-1; j_gene: TRBJ1-2; d_gene: -; CDR3nt: TGCGCCAGCAGCCAAGCGTCATTGGGGGCTAGTGGCTACACCTTC; CDR3aa: CASSQASLGASGYTF
abundance: -; v_gene: TRBV5-6; j_gene: TRBJ2-1; d_gene: -; CDR3nt: TGTGCCAGCAGCTTAAACCTAGCTGCCGGTGAGCAGTTCTTC; CDR3aa: CASSLNLAAGEQFF
abundance: once; v_gene: TRBV4-1; j_gene: TRBJ2-7; d_gene: -; CDR3nt: TGCGCCAGCAGCCAACTTACCTGGTCGAGCAAGCAGTACTTC; CDR3aa: CASSQLTWSSKQYF
abundance: once; v_gene: TRBV12-3/TRBV12-4; j_gene: TRBJ1-2; d_gene: TRBD1; CDR3nt: TGTGCCAGCAGTTCAGGACAGGGATATGGCTACACCTTC; CDR3aa: CASSSGQGYGYTF
abundance: -; v_gene: TRBV28; j_gene: TRBJ2-3; d_gene: TRBD1; CDR3nt: TGTGCCAGCAGCCCTTTAACCGGGACAGGGCTTGATACGCAGTATTTT; CDR3aa: CASSPLTGTGLDTQYF
abundance: -; v_gene: TRBV19; j_gene: TRBJ1-1; d_gene: -; CDR3nt: TGTGCCAGTAGTATAGAGGGGCGGGACACTGAAGCTTTCTTT; CDR3aa: CASSIEGRDTEAFF
abundance: -; v_gene: TRBV28; j_gene: TRBJ2-6; d_gene: -; CDR3nt: TGTGCCAGCGTATCTGGGGGGATCTCTGGGGCCAACGTCCTGACTTTC; CDR3aa: CASVSGGISGANVLTF
abundance: -; v_gene: TRBV27; j_gene: TRBJ1-2; d_gene: TRBD1; CDR3nt: TGTGCCAGCAGCGAAAGCGGGACAGTTGAATCTTCCGATGGCTACACCTTC; CDR3aa: CASSESGTVESSDGYTF
abundance: -; v_gene: TRBV5-1; j_gene: TRBJ1-1; d_gene: -; CDR3nt: TGCGCCAGCAGCTTGGTATCCGGGCACACAGAAGCTTTCTTT; CDR3aa: CASSLVSGHTEAFF
abundance: -; v_gene: TRBV21-1; j_gene: TRBJ2-7; d_gene: -; CDR3nt: TGTGCCAGCAGCCCGGGGTGGGGGGGTAGTCTCCCCTACGAGCAGTACTTC; CDR3aa: CASSPGWGGSLPYEQYF
abundance: -; v_gene: TRBV5-4; j_gene: TRBJ1-1; d_gene: TRBD1; CDR3nt: TGTGCCAGCAGCCCCGGACAGGGGGGAACTGAAGCTTTCTTT; CDR3aa: CASSPGQGGTEAFF
abundance: -; v_gene: TRBV2; j_gene: TRBJ2-7; d_gene: TRBD2; CDR3nt: TGTGCCAGCACGATGGAGCGGGAGGGCCTATACGAGCAGTACTTC; CDR3aa: CASTMEREGLYEQYF
abundance: -; v_gene: TRBV5-1; j_gene: TRBJ2-7; d_gene: -; CDR3nt: TGCGCCAGCAGTACCACGGGCATAGCCTACGAGCAGTACTTC; CDR3aa: CASSTTGIAYEQYF
abundance: -; v_gene: TRBV15; j_gene: TRBJ2-7; d_gene: -; CDR3nt: TGTGCCACCAGCAGAACGAAGAACACCTACGAGCAGTACTTC; CDR3aa: CATSRTKNTYEQYF
abundance: -; v_gene: TRBV18; j_gene: TRBJ1-5; d_gene: -; CDR3nt: TGTGCCAGCTCACCTACCGGGGGTTCCAGCTTACGGCCCCAGCATTTT; CDR3aa: CASSPTGGSSLRPQHF
abundance: -; v_gene: TRBV19; j_gene: TRBJ1-3; d_gene: -; CDR3nt: TGTGCCAGTAGTATTAACACCATATATTTT; CDR3aa: CASSINTIYF
abundance: -; v_gene: TRBV4-2; j_gene: TRBJ2-1; d_gene: TRBD2; CDR3nt: TGTGCCAGCAGCCCAGGGACTAGCGGGATACGTGAGCAGTTCTTC; CDR3aa: CASSPGTSGIREQFF
abundance: -; v_gene: TRBV30; j_gene: TRBJ1-6; d_gene: TRBD1; CDR3nt: TGTGCCTGGACACTGCCGGGACAGAATTCACCCCTCCACTTT; CDR3aa: CAWTLPGQNSPLHF
abundance: -; v_gene: TRBV24-1; j_gene: TRBJ2-3; d_gene: TRBD1; CDR3nt: TGTGCCACCAAACAGGGGATCTCAGATACGCAGTATTTT; CDR3aa: CATKQGISDTQYF
abundance: few; v_gene: TRBV15; j_gene: TRBJ1-2; d_gene: TRBD1; CDR3nt: TGTGCCACCAGCAGGGGCACAGGGGGCGCCGGCTATGGCTACACCTTC; CDR3aa: CATSRGTGGAGYGYTF